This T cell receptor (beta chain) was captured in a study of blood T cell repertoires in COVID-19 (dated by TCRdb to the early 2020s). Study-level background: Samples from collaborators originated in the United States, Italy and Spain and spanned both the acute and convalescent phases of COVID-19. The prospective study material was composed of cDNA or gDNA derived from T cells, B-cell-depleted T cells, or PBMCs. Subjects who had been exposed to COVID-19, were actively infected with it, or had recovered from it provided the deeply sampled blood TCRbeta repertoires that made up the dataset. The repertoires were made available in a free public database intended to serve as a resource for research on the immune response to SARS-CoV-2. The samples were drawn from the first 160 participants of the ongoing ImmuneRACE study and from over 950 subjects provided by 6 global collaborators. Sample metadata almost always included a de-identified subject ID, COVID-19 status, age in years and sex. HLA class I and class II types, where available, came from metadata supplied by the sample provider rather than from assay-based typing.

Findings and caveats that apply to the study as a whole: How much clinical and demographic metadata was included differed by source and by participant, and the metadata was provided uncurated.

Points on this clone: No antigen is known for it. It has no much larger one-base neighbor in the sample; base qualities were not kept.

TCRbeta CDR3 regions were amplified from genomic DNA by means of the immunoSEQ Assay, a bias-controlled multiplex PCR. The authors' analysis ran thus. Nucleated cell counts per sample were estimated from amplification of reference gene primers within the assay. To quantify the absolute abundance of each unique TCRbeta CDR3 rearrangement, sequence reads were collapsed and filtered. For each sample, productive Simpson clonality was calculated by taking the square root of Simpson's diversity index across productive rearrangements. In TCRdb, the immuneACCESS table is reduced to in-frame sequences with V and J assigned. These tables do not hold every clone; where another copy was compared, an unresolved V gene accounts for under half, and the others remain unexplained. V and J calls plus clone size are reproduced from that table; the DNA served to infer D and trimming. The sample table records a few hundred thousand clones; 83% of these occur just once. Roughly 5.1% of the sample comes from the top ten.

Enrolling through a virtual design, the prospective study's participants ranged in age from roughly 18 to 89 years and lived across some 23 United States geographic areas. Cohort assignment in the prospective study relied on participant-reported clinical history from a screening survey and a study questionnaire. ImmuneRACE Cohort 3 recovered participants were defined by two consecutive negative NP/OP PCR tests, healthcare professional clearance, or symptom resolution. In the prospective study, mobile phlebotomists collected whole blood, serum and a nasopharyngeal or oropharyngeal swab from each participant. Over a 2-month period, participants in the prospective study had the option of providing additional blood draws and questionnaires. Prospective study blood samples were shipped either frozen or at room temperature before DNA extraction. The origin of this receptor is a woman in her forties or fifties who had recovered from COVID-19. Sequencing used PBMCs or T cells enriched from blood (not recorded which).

CDR3 loop: CATSRDKYRSYEQYF. Read as DNA, the sequence is TGTGCCACCAGCAGAGATAAATATCGGTCCTACGAGCAGTACTTC. The rearrangement joined TRBV15 to TRBJ2-7, with no reliable assignment of the D segment. V and J are truncated by 0 bases and 1 base respectively, leaving an intervening sequence of 10 bases. The CDR3 sequence holds 15 residues, the cysteine and phenylalanine included. This entry keeps only the CDR3 DNA: 45 bases, framed from base 1. From the germline V gene (reference sequence), CDR1 is LNHNV and CDR2 is YYDKDF.